The rows below give T cell receptor beta chains drawn from one sample of a study of CD8 T cells in ankylosing spondylitis. A single record per CDR3 protein comes from TCRdb applying MiXCR to the 5' RACE reads. The repertoire holds 200,000 to 250,000 distinct CDR3 sequences, about 7% seen once, with approximately 15% in the top ten. The sample consisted of blood, either unsorted or a sorted T cell fraction (not recorded which). Source of these receptors: a male donor with ankylosing spondylitis. CDR3s include the opening cysteine and the closing phenylalanine or tryptophan. Fields, in order: clone size, J gene, V gene, D gene, CDR3 length, CDR3 DNA, CDR3 protein. D genes are given only for firm matches. Part of the rows lack a size; the others show once, few, many or a class for expanded clones.

abundance: many
j_gene: TRBJ2-3
v_gene: TRBV14
d_gene: NA
len: 12
CDR3nt: TGTGCCAGCAGCCCAAGTCCGGATACGCAGTATTTT
CDR3aa: CASSPSPDTQYF

abundance: many
j_gene: TRBJ2-3
v_gene: TRBV11-2
d_gene: NA
len: 15
CDR3nt: TGTGCCAGCAGCTTAGCCCTCCGTCCGCCAGATACGCAGTATTTT
CDR3aa: CASSLALRPPDTQYF

abundance: many
j_gene: TRBJ2-1
v_gene: TRBV7-6
d_gene: NA
len: 15
CDR3nt: TGTGCCAGCACCCCGATTGCGGTCTCCTACAATGAGCAGTTCTTC
CDR3aa: CASTPIAVSYNEQFF

abundance: NA
j_gene: TRBJ2-7
v_gene: TRBV7-2
d_gene: NA
len: 14
CDR3nt: TGTGCCAGCAGCTTAGGGTTCATCTCCTACGAGCAGTACTTC
CDR3aa: CASSLGFISYEQYF

abundance: few
j_gene: TRBJ2-3
v_gene: TRBV7-9
d_gene: TRBD1
len: 15
CDR3nt: TGTGCCAGCAGCCCCGGGACAGGGGTTGAAGATACGCAGTATTTT
CDR3aa: CASSPGTGVEDTQYF

abundance: NA
j_gene: TRBJ1-2
v_gene: TRBV5-1
d_gene: NA
len: 13
CDR3nt: TGCGCCAGCAGCTTTTCAGGGTTCGGTGGCTACACCTTC
CDR3aa: CASSFSGFGGYTF

abundance: many
j_gene: TRBJ1-4
v_gene: TRBV7-9
d_gene: NA
len: 15
CDR3nt: TGTGCCAGCAGCTCCAAGCTGGCCGGGAGTGAAAAACTGTTTTTT
CDR3aa: CASSSKLAGSEKLFF

abundance: few
j_gene: TRBJ2-2
v_gene: TRBV11-2
d_gene: TRBD2
len: 18
CDR3nt: TGTGCCAGCAGCTTAGAGGCTGTACTAGCGTCTAACACCGGGGAGCTGTTTTTT
CDR3aa: CASSLEAVLASNTGELFF

abundance: NA
j_gene: TRBJ2-5
v_gene: TRBV6-2/TRBV6-3
d_gene: TRBD2
len: 16
CDR3nt: TGTGCCAGCAGTTACGGGACTAGCGGAGAGCAAGAGACCCAGTACTTC
CDR3aa: CASSYGTSGEQETQYF

abundance: many
j_gene: TRBJ2-7
v_gene: TRBV28
d_gene: NA
len: 16
CDR3nt: TGTGCCAGCAGTTTACACACCGGGACTGGCTCCTACGAGCAGTACTTC
CDR3aa: CASSLHTGTGSYEQYF

abundance: many
j_gene: TRBJ2-1
v_gene: TRBV7-6
d_gene: TRBD2
len: 15
CDR3nt: TGTGCCAGCAGCTTATCTATGGGGCTAGCGGTAAAGCAGTTCTTC
CDR3aa: CASSLSMGLAVKQFF

abundance: many
j_gene: TRBJ2-7
v_gene: TRBV25-1
d_gene: NA
len: 12
CDR3nt: TGTGCTTCCGGGACGGCGACCTACGAGCAGTACTTC
CDR3aa: CASGTATYEQYF

abundance: many
j_gene: TRBJ2-3
v_gene: TRBV10-2
d_gene: NA
len: 15
CDR3nt: TGCGCCAGCAGAACCGGGACCATAAATTGGGATACGCAGTATTTT
CDR3aa: CASRTGTINWDTQYF

abundance: many
j_gene: TRBJ2-7
v_gene: TRBV7-2
d_gene: TRBD2
len: 15
CDR3nt: TGTGCCAGCAGCTTACTAGCGGGGGCCTCCTACGAGCAGTACTTC
CDR3aa: CASSLLAGASYEQYF

abundance: NA
j_gene: TRBJ2-2
v_gene: TRBV12-3/TRBV12-4
d_gene: NA
len: 15
CDR3nt: TGTGCCAGCAGTTTAGGCCCTGTTCAGGGCGGGGAGCTGTTTTTT
CDR3aa: CASSLGPVQGGELFF

abundance: many
j_gene: TRBJ2-1
v_gene: TRBV5-1
d_gene: NA
len: 16
CDR3nt: TGCGCCAGCAGCTTTGGACAGACAAGCTCCTACAATGAGCAGTTCTTC
CDR3aa: CASSFGQTSSYNEQFF

abundance: many
j_gene: TRBJ2-2
v_gene: TRBV4-3
d_gene: NA
len: 18
CDR3nt: TGCGCCAGCAGCCCCCTAGGTTCGGCAGGGCCGAACACCGGGGAGCTGTTTTTT
CDR3aa: CASSPLGSAGPNTGELFF

abundance: few
j_gene: TRBJ2-1
v_gene: TRBV27
d_gene: NA
len: 14
CDR3nt: TGTGCCAGCAGTTCCCCCCCCAGTTACAATGAGCAGTTCTTC
CDR3aa: CASSSPPSYNEQFF

abundance: few
j_gene: TRBJ2-1
v_gene: TRBV5-4
d_gene: TRBD2
len: 18
CDR3nt: TGTGCCAGCAGCTTGGAAGGGACTAGTCTTTATATTTACAATGAGCAGTTCTTC
CDR3aa: CASSLEGTSLYIYNEQFF

abundance: many
j_gene: TRBJ2-1
v_gene: TRBV4-3
d_gene: TRBD2
len: 19
CDR3nt: TGCGCCAGCAGCCAAATCCTCGGCGCTAGCGGGAGGACGAGGAATGAGCAGTTCTTC
CDR3aa: CASSQILGASGRTRNEQFF

abundance: many
j_gene: TRBJ2-1
v_gene: TRBV14
d_gene: TRBD2
len: 17
CDR3nt: TGTGCCAGCAGCCGCGGTTATGGGGGGAGGGCCTACAATGAGCAGTTCTTC
CDR3aa: CASSRGYGGRAYNEQFF

abundance: many
j_gene: TRBJ2-7
v_gene: TRBV4-2
d_gene: TRBD2
len: 15
CDR3nt: TGTGCCAGCAGCCCCCTAGGCGGGAGTAGCTACGAGCAGTACTTC
CDR3aa: CASSPLGGSSYEQYF

abundance: NA
j_gene: TRBJ2-1
v_gene: TRBV6-2/TRBV6-3
d_gene: NA
len: 16
CDR3nt: TGTGCCAGCAGTCGGGGAGCGGTCCTCTCCTACAATGAGCAGTTCTTC
CDR3aa: CASSRGAVLSYNEQFF

abundance: many
j_gene: TRBJ2-2
v_gene: TRBV7-7
d_gene: TRBD2
len: 15
CDR3nt: TGTGCTAGCATGAGGAGCGGGGGGCTTACCGGGGAGCTGTTTTTT
CDR3aa: CASMRSGGLTGELFF

abundance: many
j_gene: TRBJ1-3
v_gene: TRBV13
d_gene: NA
len: 14
CDR3nt: TGTGCCAGCAGCTCCAGGGGAGCTGGAAACACCATATATTTT
CDR3aa: CASSSRGAGNTIYF

abundance: few
j_gene: TRBJ2-1
v_gene: TRBV7-6
d_gene: NA
len: 12
CDR3nt: TGTGCCAGCAGCTTCGGAAACAATGAGCAGTTCTTC
CDR3aa: CASSFGNNEQFF

abundance: NA
j_gene: TRBJ1-6
v_gene: TRBV7-6
d_gene: NA
len: 16
CDR3nt: TGTGCCAGCAGCTTAGTTGCTGGGGCGTTCCGTTCACCCCTCCACTTT
CDR3aa: CASSLVAGAFRSPLHF

abundance: many
j_gene: TRBJ1-6
v_gene: TRBV28
d_gene: NA
len: 14
CDR3nt: TGTGCCAGCAGCTCCAGGGGCCCCAATTCACCCCTCCACTTT
CDR3aa: CASSSRGPNSPLHF

abundance: NA
j_gene: TRBJ2-7
v_gene: TRBV6-2/TRBV6-3
d_gene: NA
len: 14
CDR3nt: TGTGCCAGCAGTTGGCCCGGACCCGCCTACGAGCAGTACTTC
CDR3aa: CASSWPGPAYEQYF

abundance: many
j_gene: TRBJ2-5
v_gene: TRBV25-1
d_gene: NA
len: 12
CDR3nt: TGTGCCAGCAGTAGATCCCGGGAGACCCAGTACTTC
CDR3aa: CASSRSRETQYF

abundance: many
j_gene: TRBJ2-7
v_gene: TRBV6-2/TRBV6-3
d_gene: NA
len: 15
CDR3nt: TGTGCCAGCAGTTACGCTCGCGGGAATGGATACGAGCAGTACTTC
CDR3aa: CASSYARGNGYEQYF

abundance: many
j_gene: TRBJ2-1
v_gene: TRBV6-1
d_gene: NA
len: 14
CDR3nt: TGTGCCAGTGAGGGGGGAGGTGCCTACAATGAGCAGTTCTTC
CDR3aa: CASEGGGAYNEQFF

abundance: few
j_gene: TRBJ2-4
v_gene: TRBV4-2
d_gene: TRBD1
len: 15
CDR3nt: TGTGCCAGCAGCCCCGGGACAGGGACAAAAAACATTCAGTACTTC
CDR3aa: CASSPGTGTKNIQYF

abundance: many
j_gene: TRBJ1-2
v_gene: TRBV27
d_gene: NA
len: 19
CDR3nt: TGTGCCAGCAGTTTCGGAGCTTTTGTTCGGACACAGAACGACTATGGCTACACCTTC
CDR3aa: CASSFGAFVRTQNDYGYTF

abundance: few
j_gene: TRBJ1-2
v_gene: TRBV12-3/TRBV12-4
d_gene: NA
len: 13
CDR3nt: TGTGCCAGCACCCCGTACTCCGCCTATGGCTACACCTTC
CDR3aa: CASTPYSAYGYTF

abundance: many
j_gene: TRBJ2-7
v_gene: TRBV4-1
d_gene: NA
len: 15
CDR3nt: TGCGCCAGCAGCCAAGACGGGGGCTACTCCTACGAGCAGTACTTC
CDR3aa: CASSQDGGYSYEQYF

abundance: NA
j_gene: TRBJ1-2
v_gene: TRBV15
d_gene: TRBD1
len: 14
CDR3nt: TGTGCCACCAGCAGAGAACCAGGGGGTGGTGGCTACACCTTC
CDR3aa: CATSREPGGGGYTF